The present TCR beta chain was sequenced within a study of blood T cell repertoires in COVID-19. Germline V gene lookup returns CDR1 SQVTM and CDR2 ANQGSEA. CDR3 length: 14 amino acids. Deletions cut 7 bases from V and 4 bases from J, with 16 bases between. As processed by the authors: The authors estimated nucleated cell counts from reference gene primer amplification. Assay used: immunoSEQ multiplex PCR; TCRdb lists only in-frame clones, some missing. V and J calls and clone size are those listed in that table; D and trimming were worked out from the DNA. The table lists a few hundred thousand clones, just under 90% of them singletons.

The chain recombines TRBV29-1 with TRBJ2-2; the D gene is possibly TRBD2 (5 bases). Sequenced input: PBMCs or T cells enriched from blood (not recorded which). The sequence was collected from a young man who had recovered from COVID-19. The CDR3 coding sequence is TGCAGCGCCGAAGGTTCCGGGATCACCGGGGAGCTGTTTTTT. Translation: CSAEGSGITGELFF.